What follows are 24 T cell receptor beta chains derived from one specimen sequenced in a study of blood T cell repertoires in COVID-19 (dated by TCRdb to 2018 to 2020). The library was produced with the immunoSEQ multiplex PCR assay. What TCRdb holds here is the immuneACCESS table cut down to in-frame rearrangements. Part of the clones is not present; checked against another copy, under half of the missing clones reflect an unresolved V gene, and the others are unexplained. The sample data list 200,000 to 250,000 clones, and 80% to 90% of these were observed just once. The ten largest clones capture around 1.4% of the sample. Sequencing input: peripheral blood. Receptor source: a man between 18 and 29 years old with active or convalescent COVID-19.

The V and J genes are TRBV6-5 and TRBJ1-2; D is possibly TRBD1 (5 bases). CDR1 MNHEY and CDR2 SVGAGI come from the germline V gene. The CDR3 runs to 15 residues. The germline V and J ends were trimmed by 6 bases and 2 bases, with 16 bases remaining between them. For the CDR3, the DNA is TGTGCCAGCAGCTTCCAGGGCAGGAGCAACTATGGCTACACCTTC. This gives the protein CASSFQGRSNYGYTF.

The chain is built from TRBV27 and TRBJ1-1; 9 nucleotides align to TRBD1. CDR3 length: 13 amino acids. Looked up from germline, CDR1 is MNHEY and CDR2 is SMNVEV (reference sequence). J lost 11 bases, V lost 6 bases, and 10 bases had no gene match. CDR3 coding DNA: TGTGCCAGCAGACCCCGGGACAGGGTTAGGGCTTTCTTT. Protein product: CASRPRDRVRAFF.

The chain recombines TRBV6-5 with TRBJ2-3; D gene ambiguous. This CDR3 is 12 amino acids long. Germline-derived CDR1 and CDR2 are MNHEY and SVGAGI. V was clipped by 6 bases and J by 0 bases, with 4 bases between them. The CDR3 DNA reads TGTGCCAGCAGCGTAAGCACAGATACGCAGTATTTT. Residues: CASSVSTDTQYF.

This chain connects TRBV4-3 to TRBJ1-2, with D possibly being TRBD1 (5 bases). Germline V gene sequence: CDR1 LGHNA, CDR2 YSLEER. V shed 2 bases and J shed 4 bases, with 20 bases lying between them. There are 17 residues in the CDR3. CDR3 sequence: CASSQTTGGVLIYGYTF. Here the CDR3 DNA reads TGCGCCAGCAGCCAAACAACCGGGGGGGTTCTTATCTATGGCTACACCTTC.

The chain carries TRBV25-1 and TRBJ1-2; a possible D gene is TRBD1 (5 bases). V lost 2 bases to trimming and J lost 8 bases, with 12 bases between them. The germline CDR1 and CDR2 sequences are MGHDK and SYGVNS. This CDR3 spans 13 amino acids. The CDR3 DNA sequence: TGTGCCAGCAGTGAACTGGGGGGTGGCGGCTACACCTTC. This codes for CASSELGGGGYTF.

This chain joins TRBV2 and TRBJ2-1, with a weak D call TRBD2 (5 bases). Germline CDR1 SNHLY, CDR2 FYNNEI. CDR3 length: 15 residues. V was cut by 2 bases and J by 1 base, with 9 bases left in between. In DNA form, the CDR3 reads TGTGCCAGCAGTGAATTCGGGAATTCCTACAATGAGCAGTTCTTC. Protein product: CASSEFGNSYNEQFF. The full variable domain, with the rest looked up from reference TRBV2 and TRBJ2-1, is EPEVTQTPSHQVTQMGQEVILRCVPISNHLYFYWYRQILGQKVEFLVSFYNNEISEKSEIFDDQFSVERPDGSNFTLKIRSTKLEDSAMYFCASSEFGNSYNEQFFGPGTRLTVL.

There are many counts of this clone. The chain uses TRBV7-9 and TRBJ2-7, with 8 bases identical to TRBD1. Germline CDR1 is SEHNR and CDR2 is FQNEAQ (reference sequence). Germline trimming cut 5 bases from V and 3 bases from J; bases unmatched to any gene: 12. This CDR3 comprises 16 residues. In DNA, the CDR3 is TGTGCCAGCAGCCCCATCGGGACAGGACCCGGCTACGAGCAGTACTTC. As protein: CASSPIGTGPGYEQYF.

This chain uses TRBV19 with TRBJ1-1; the match to TRBD1 covers 9 bases. Germline lookup yields CDR1 LNHDA and CDR2 SQIVND (reference sequence). After removal of 3 bases from V and 6 bases from J, the junction contained 8 bases not matched to a gene. CDR3 length equals 15 residues. CDR3 loop: CASSISGTGPSEAFF. The CDR3 coding sequence is TGTGCCAGTAGTATTTCCGGGACAGGGCCCTCTGAAGCTTTCTTT.

The chain couples TRBV4-2 to TRBJ1-1, with D perhaps matching TRBD1 (6 bases). V was pared by 0 bases and J by 7 bases, with 15 bases between. CDR1 LGHNA and CDR2 YNFKEQ come from the germline V gene. The CDR3 consists of 15 residues. CDR3 protein: CASSQDERGGGEAFF. DNA of the CDR3: TGTGCCAGCAGCCAAGATGAGAGGGGGGGTGGTGAAGCTTTCTTT.

The rearrangement uses TRBV4-2 and TRBJ1-6; tentatively, D is TRBD1 (6 bases). Trimming left V 4 bases short and J 5 bases short, with 15 bases between. The CDR3 covers 16 residues. Germline V lookup: CDR1 LGHNA, CDR2 YNFKEQ. CDR3 sequence reads: CASSPQGEGNNSPLHF. Here the CDR3 DNA reads TGTGCCAGCAGCCCACAGGGAGAGGGGAATAATTCACCCCTCCACTTT.

This clone was picked up one time. Without the conserved terminal phenylalanine or tryptophan, this CDR3 likely stems from a read error. The limits of the CDR3 on the DNA are not certain, so only TCRdb's listed CDR3 is given. V and J are TRBV11-3 and TRBJ1-1; TRBD1, the table's D call, was not compared with the DNA. Per the germline V gene, CDR1 is SGHNT and CDR2 is YENEEA. The CDR3 length equals 16 residues, ends included. The CDR3 sequence is CASSFPERGRMPGGRI.

This chain joins TRBV4-2 and TRBJ2-1, with D perhaps matching TRBD2 (5 bases). Deletions cut 4 bases from V and 2 bases from J, with 15 bases between. The CDR3 is 16 amino acids. Germline V gene sequence: CDR1 LGHNA, CDR2 YNFKEQ. The CDR3: CASSLQRLAAYNEQFF. The CDR3 nucleotides read TGTGCCAGCAGCCTCCAAAGGCTAGCAGCCTACAATGAGCAGTTCTTC.

This clone turned up a few times. The rearrangement uses TRBV28 and TRBJ1-1, with 7 positions matching TRBD1. Germline CDR1 MDHEN, CDR2 SYDVKM. The CDR3 has 16 amino acids. J was trimmed by 0 bases and V by 2 bases; bases with no gene match: 6. The chain's CDR3 is CASSLVSGGMNTEAFF. The CDR3 DNA sequence: TGTGCCAGCAGTTTAGTGTCAGGGGGAATGAACACTGAAGCTTTCTTT.

This clone was seen only once. The J gene is TRBJ2-3, the V gene TRBV30, with 9 nucleotides matching TRBD1. Trimming cost V 3 bases and J 1 base; bases outside gene matches: 11. This CDR3 has 17 residues. Per germline, CDR1 GTSNPN and CDR2 SVGIG (reference sequence). The CDR3 is CAWSWDRVGSGTDTQYF. The CDR3 DNA sequence: TGTGCCTGGAGCTGGGACAGGGTCGGGAGCGGCACAGATACGCAGTATTTT.

The gene calls are TRBV19 and TRBJ2-1, with 11 bases fitting TRBD2. CDR3 length: 15 amino acids. Germline V CDR1 and CDR2: LNHDA, SQIVND (reference sequence). V shed 6 bases, J shed 8 bases, and the junction held 9 bases outside the gene matches. For the CDR3, the DNA is TGTGCCAGTAGAAATAGCGGGAGGGCCATTTATGAGCAGTTCTTC. Protein: CASRNSGRAIYEQFF.

J is TRBJ2-5 and V is TRBV7-9; TRBD2 is a possible D gene (5 bases). Germline V gene sequence: CDR1 SEHNR, CDR2 FQNEAQ (reference sequence). V lost 0 bases to trimming and J lost 2 bases, with 10 bases between them. The CDR3 has 15 amino acids. The CDR3 nucleotides read TGTGCCAGCAGCTTAGCGTCCGGGGTGCAAGAGACCCAGTACTTC. Protein sequence: CASSLASGVQETQYF.

V gene TRBV5-6 combines with J gene TRBJ1-6, with unresolved D. Germline CDR1 and CDR2: SGHDT and YYEEEE. V lost 5 bases and J 7 bases, leaving 13 bases between the germline ends. The CDR3 totals 14 residues. The CDR3 DNA is TGTGCCAGCAGAAAGCAGGCTGCCAATTCACCCCTCCACTTT. Translating gives CASRKQAANSPLHF.

The CDR3 loop reads CATSRGEALTIGYTF. The CDR3 nucleotides read TGTGCCACCAGCAGGGGAGAGGCTCTAACTATTGGCTACACCTTC. The chain combines TRBV15 with TRBJ1-2; D gene uncertain. The V end lost 3 bases, the J end lost 7 bases, and 18 bases lay between the germline ends. Germline-derived CDR1 and CDR2 are LNHNV and YYDKDF (reference sequence). This CDR3 contains 15 residues.

V gene TRBV7-6 combines with J gene TRBJ2-7; D not resolved. The V end was cut by 5 bases, the J end by 6 bases, with 11 bases between. Germline V gene data show CDR1 as SGHVS and CDR2 as FNYEAQ. This CDR3 has 12 amino acids. Here the CDR3 DNA reads TGTGCCAGCAGCCAACTTCCCGGCGAGCAGTACTTC. Protein sequence: CASSQLPGEQYF.

The chain's CDR3 is CASSPPGANEKLFF. In DNA form, the CDR3 reads TGTGCCAGCAGTCCCCCAGGGGCTAATGAAAAACTGTTTTTT. The rearrangement links TRBV28 to TRBJ1-4; D is perhaps TRBD1 (6 bases). The V and J ends lost 5 bases and 3 bases respectively, with 10 bases between them. This CDR3 comprises 14 residues. Germline V gene sequence: CDR1 MDHEN, CDR2 SYDVKM.

V and J are TRBV11-1 and TRBJ2-1, with D unresolved. V was cut by 1 base and J by 4 bases, with 11 bases left in between. The CDR3 is 15 residues long. Germline V lookup: CDR1 SGHAT, CDR2 FQDESV (reference sequence). The CDR3 nucleotides are TGTGCCAGCAGCTTAGTGAGTGGTTCATACAATGAGCAGTTCTTC. This encodes CASSLVSGSYNEQFF.

The rearrangement links TRBV19 to TRBJ2-3, with D maybe TRBD2 (6 bases). V was clipped by 8 bases and J by 1 base, with 13 bases between them. Germline V lookup: CDR1 LNHDA, CDR2 SQIVND (reference sequence). The CDR3 contains 14 residues. In nucleotides, the CDR3 is TGTGCCAGTTCCTTAGGCGGGGGCACAGATACGCAGTATTTT. It codes for CASSLGGGTDTQYF.

This chain links TRBV12-3 or TRBV12-4 with TRBJ2-7; D remains unclear. This CDR3 has 13 residues. V lost 6 bases and J 3 bases, leaving 12 bases between the germline ends. CDR3 nucleotide sequence: TGTGCCAGCAGCCCCATGAGTGGCTACGAGCAGTACTTC. It encodes CASSPMSGYEQYF.

The gene calls are TRBV30 and TRBJ1-6, with a possible D match to TRBD1 (5 bases). This CDR3 spans 16 amino acids. V shed 3 bases and J shed 7 bases, with 19 bases lying between them. Germline V gene sequence: CDR1 GTSNPN, CDR2 SVGIG (reference sequence). The CDR3 is CAWSGDGGWGNSPLHF. The CDR3 DNA sequence: TGTGCCTGGAGCGGGGACGGAGGGTGGGGAAATTCACCCCTCCACTTT.